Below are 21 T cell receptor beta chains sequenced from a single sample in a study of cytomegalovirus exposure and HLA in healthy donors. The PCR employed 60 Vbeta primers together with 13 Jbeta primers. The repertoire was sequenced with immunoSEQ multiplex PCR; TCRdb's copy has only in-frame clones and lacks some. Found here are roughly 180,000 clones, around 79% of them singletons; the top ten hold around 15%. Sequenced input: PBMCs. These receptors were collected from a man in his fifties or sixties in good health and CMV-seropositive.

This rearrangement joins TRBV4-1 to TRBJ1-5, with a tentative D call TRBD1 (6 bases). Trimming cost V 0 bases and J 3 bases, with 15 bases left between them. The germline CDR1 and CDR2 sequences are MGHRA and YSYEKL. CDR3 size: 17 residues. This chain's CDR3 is CASSQDRRGGYNQPQHF. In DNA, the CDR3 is TGCGCCAGCAGCCAAGATCGGAGGGGGGGTTACAATCAGCCCCAGCATTTT.

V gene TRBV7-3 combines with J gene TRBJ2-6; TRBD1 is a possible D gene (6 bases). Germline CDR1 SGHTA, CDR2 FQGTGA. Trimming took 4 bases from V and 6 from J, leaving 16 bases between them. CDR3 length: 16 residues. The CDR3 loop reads CASSSQGELVANVLTF. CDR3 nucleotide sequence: TGTGCCAGCAGCTCACAGGGTGAACTGGTGGCCAACGTCCTGACTTTC. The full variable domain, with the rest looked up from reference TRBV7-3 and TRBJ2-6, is GAGVSQTPSNKVTEKGKYVELRCDPISGHTALYWYRQSLGQGPEFLIYFQGTGAADDSGLPNDRFFAVRPEGSVSTLKIQRTERGDSAVYLCASSSQGELVANVLTFGAGSRLTVL.

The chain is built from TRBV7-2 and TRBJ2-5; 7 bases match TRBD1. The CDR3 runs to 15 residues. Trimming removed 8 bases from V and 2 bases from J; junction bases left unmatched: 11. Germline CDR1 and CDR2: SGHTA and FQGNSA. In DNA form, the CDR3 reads TGTGCCAGCTCCCCGCGAGACAGGGATCAAGAGACCCAGTACTTC. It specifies CASSPRDRDQETQYF.

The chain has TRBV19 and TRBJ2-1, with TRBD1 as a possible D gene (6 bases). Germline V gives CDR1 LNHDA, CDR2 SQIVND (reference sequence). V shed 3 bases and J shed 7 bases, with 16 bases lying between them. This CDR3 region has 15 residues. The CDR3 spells CASSMAQGKWNEQFF. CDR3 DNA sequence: TGTGCCAGTAGTATGGCGCAGGGGAAATGGAATGAGCAGTTCTTC.

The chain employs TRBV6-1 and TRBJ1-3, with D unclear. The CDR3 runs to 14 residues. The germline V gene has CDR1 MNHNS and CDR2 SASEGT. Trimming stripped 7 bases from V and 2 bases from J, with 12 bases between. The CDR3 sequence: CASNIDLTGNTIYF. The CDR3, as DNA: TGTGCCAGCAATATAGACTTAACTGGAAACACCATATATTTT.

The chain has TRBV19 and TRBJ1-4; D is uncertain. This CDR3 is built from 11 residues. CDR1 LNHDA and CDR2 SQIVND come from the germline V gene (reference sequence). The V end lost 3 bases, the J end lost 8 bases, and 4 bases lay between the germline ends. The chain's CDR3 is CASSIAEKLFF. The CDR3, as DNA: TGTGCCAGTAGTATTGCGGAAAAACTGTTTTTT.

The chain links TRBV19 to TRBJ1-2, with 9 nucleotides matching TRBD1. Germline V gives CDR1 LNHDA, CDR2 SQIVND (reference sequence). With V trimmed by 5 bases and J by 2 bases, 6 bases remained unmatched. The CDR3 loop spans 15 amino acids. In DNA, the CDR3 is TGTGCCAGTAGTCTGGGGACAGGGATAAACTATGGCTACACCTTC. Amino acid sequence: CASSLGTGINYGYTF.

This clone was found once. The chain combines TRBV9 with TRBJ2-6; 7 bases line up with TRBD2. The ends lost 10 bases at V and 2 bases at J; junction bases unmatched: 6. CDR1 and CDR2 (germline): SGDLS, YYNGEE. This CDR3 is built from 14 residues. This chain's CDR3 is CASRGEAGANVLTF. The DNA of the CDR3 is TGTGCCTCACGGGGGGAGGCTGGGGCCAACGTCCTGACTTTC.

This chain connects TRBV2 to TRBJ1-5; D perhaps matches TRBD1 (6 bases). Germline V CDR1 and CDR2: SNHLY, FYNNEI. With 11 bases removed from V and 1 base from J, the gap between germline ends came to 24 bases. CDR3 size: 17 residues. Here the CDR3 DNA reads TGTGCCTGTAGCACTCTTTTGGTGGGACAAAGCAATCAGCCCCAGCATTTT. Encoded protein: CACSTLLVGQSNQPQHF.

Here the CDR3 DNA reads TGTGCCAGCAGCCAATATAACGAGCAGTACTTC. It encodes CASSQYNEQYF. The chain joins TRBV14 to TRBJ2-7; D unclear. Deletions cut 2 bases from V and 5 bases from J, with 4 bases between. Germline-derived CDR1 and CDR2 are SGHDN and FVKESK. The CDR3 totals 11 residues.

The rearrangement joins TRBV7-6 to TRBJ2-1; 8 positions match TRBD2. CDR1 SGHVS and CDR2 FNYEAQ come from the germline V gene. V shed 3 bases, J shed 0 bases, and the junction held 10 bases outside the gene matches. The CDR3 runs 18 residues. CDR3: CASSFGAAGGGSYNEQFF. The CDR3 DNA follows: TGTGCCAGCAGCTTTGGTGCGGCGGGGGGTGGCTCCTACAATGAGCAGTTCTTC.

CDR3 residues: CASSNRGEGYTF. DNA of the CDR3: TGTGCCAGCAGTAACAGGGGTGAAGGCTACACCTTC. This chain links TRBV27 with TRBJ1-2; 7 bases align to TRBD1. The CDR3 has 12 amino acids. Germline values: CDR1 MNHEY, CDR2 SMNVEV (reference sequence). V shed 5 bases and J 8 bases; nucleotides not matched to a gene: 5.

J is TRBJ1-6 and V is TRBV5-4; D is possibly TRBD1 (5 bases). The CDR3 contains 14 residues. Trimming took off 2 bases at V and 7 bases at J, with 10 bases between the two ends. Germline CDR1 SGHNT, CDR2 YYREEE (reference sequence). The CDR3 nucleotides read TGTGCCAGCAGCTTTTATGGGGGGAATTCACCCCTCCACTTT. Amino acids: CASSFYGGNSPLHF.

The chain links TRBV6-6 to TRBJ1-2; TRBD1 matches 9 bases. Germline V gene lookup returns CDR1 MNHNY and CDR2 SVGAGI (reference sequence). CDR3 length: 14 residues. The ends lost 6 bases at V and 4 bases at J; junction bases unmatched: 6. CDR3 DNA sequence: TGTGCCAGCAGCCGGGACAGGGTAGGCTATGGCTACACCTTC. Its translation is CASSRDRVGYGYTF.

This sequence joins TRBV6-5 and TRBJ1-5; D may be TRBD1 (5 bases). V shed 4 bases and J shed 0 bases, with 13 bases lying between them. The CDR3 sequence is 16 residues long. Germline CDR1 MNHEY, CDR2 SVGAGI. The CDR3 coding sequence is TGTGCCAGCAGTTCTTCACAGGTCTTTAGCAATCAGCCCCAGCATTTT. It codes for CASSSSQVFSNQPQHF.

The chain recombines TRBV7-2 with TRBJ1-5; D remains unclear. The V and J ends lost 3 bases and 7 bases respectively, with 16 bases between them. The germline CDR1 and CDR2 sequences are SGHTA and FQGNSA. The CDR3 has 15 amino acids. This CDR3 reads CASSFVGRLGQPQHF. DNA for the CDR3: TGTGCCAGCAGCTTTGTCGGCAGGCTTGGACAGCCCCAGCATTTT.

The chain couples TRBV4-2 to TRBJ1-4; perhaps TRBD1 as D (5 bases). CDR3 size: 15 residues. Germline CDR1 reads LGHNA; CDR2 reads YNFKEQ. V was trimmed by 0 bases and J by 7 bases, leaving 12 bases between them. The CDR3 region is CASSQDWVGAEKLFF. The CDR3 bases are TGTGCCAGCAGCCAAGATTGGGTTGGGGCTGAAAAACTGTTTTTT.

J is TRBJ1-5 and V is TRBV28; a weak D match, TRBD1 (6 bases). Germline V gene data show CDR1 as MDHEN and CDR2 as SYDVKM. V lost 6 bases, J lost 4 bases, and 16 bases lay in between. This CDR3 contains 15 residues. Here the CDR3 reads CASRHLSQGNQPQHF. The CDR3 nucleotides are TGTGCCAGCAGGCATTTAAGTCAGGGGAATCAGCCCCAGCATTTT.

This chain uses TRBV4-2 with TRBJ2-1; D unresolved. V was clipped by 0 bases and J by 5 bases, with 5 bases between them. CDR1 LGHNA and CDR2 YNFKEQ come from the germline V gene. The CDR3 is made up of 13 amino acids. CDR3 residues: CASSQDNNNEQFF. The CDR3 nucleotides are TGTGCCAGCAGCCAAGATAACAACAATGAGCAGTTCTTC.

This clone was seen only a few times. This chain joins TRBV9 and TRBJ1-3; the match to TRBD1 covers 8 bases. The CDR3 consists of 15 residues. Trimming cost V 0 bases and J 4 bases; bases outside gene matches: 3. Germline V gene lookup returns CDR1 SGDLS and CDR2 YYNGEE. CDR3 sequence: CASSVGQGKGNTIYF. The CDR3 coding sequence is TGTGCCAGCAGCGTAGGACAGGGGAAGGGAAACACCATATATTTT. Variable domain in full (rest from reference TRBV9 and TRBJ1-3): DSGVTQTPKHLITATGQRVTLRCSPRSGDLSVYWYQQSLDQGLQFLIQYYNGEERAKGNILERFSAQQFPDLHSELNLSSLELGDSALYFCASSVGQGKGNTIYFGEGSWLTVV.

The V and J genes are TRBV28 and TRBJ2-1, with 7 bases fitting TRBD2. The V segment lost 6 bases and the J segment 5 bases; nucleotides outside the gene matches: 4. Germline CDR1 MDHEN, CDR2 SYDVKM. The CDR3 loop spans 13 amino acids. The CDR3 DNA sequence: TGTGCCAGCAGCCTGGGACTAAACAATGAGCAGTTCTTC. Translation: CASSLGLNNEQFF.